This T cell receptor (beta chain) was identified in a study of blood T cell repertoires in COVID-19. Study-level information: The study drew acute and convalescent COVID-19 samples from the United States, Italy and Spain. The cDNA or gDNA used as material had been derived from T cells, B-cell-depleted T cells, or PBMCs.

Source study methods: Reference gene primer amplification gave estimated nucleated cell counts. The protocol was immunoSEQ multiplex PCR, while the TCRdb copy is restricted to in-frame clones and leaves out a portion. The V and J calls and clone size are taken from that table; D and trimming were inferred from the DNA. The repertoire includes about 89,000 clones, about 85% of them detected once, and over 12% sits in the top ten. The CDR3 is 14 amino acids. Trimming at V came to 1 base and at J to 3 bases, leaving 3 bases not matched to a gene. The germline V gene has CDR1 LNHNV and CDR2 YYDKDF (reference sequence).

The sample taken for sequencing was peripheral blood. This TCR was sampled from a male donor with acute or convalescent COVID-19. The chain couples TRBV15 to TRBJ2-7, with TRBD1 matching over 7 bases. The CDR3, as DNA: TGTGCCACCAGCAGAGCGCCAGGGGGCTACGAGCAGTACTTC. It encodes CATSRAPGGYEQYF.